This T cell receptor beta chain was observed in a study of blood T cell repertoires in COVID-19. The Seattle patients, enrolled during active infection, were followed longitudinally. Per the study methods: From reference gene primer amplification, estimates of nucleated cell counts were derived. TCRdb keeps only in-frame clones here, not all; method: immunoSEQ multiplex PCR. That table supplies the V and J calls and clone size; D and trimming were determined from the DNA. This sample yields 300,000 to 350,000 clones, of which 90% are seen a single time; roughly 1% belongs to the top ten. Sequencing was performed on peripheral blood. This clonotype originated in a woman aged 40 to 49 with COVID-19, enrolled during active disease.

CDR3: CASSFSGGNTDTQYF. The CDR3 DNA reads TGTGCCAGCAGCTTTAGCGGGGGAAACACAGATACGCAGTATTTT. The chain joins TRBV7-2 to TRBJ2-3; TRBD2 matches at 9 bases. The CDR3 has 15 amino acids. The V and J ends lost 3 bases and 2 bases, in that order; junction bases with no gene match: 3. CDR1 SGHTA and CDR2 FQGNSA come from the germline V gene.